This passage covers 10 T cell receptor beta chains from one sample sequenced in a study of blood T cell repertoires in COVID-19. The table came from immunoSEQ multiplex PCR; TCRdb's copy has only in-frame clones and leaves some out. The sample holds 25,000 to 35,000 clones, roughly 90% seen once. The sequencing sample was made of peripheral blood. These receptors were collected from an older man with active or convalescent COVID-19.

This chain connects TRBV7-8 to TRBJ2-2, with 9 bases matching TRBD2. This CDR3 has 16 residues. CDR1 and CDR2 (germline): SGHVS, FQNEAQ. J lost 6 bases, V lost 5 bases, and 10 bases had no gene match. CDR3 nucleotides: TGTGCCAGCAGCCTCCAAGGACTAGCGAGAGCCGGGGAGCTGTTTTTT. It encodes CASSLQGLARAGELFF.

This CDR3 reads CASSLERGGSTDTQYF. In DNA, the CDR3 is TGTGCCAGCAGCTTGGAGCGGGGGGGCAGCACAGATACGCAGTATTTT. The chain carries TRBV5-6 and TRBJ2-3; the match to TRBD2 covers 10 bases. V was clipped by 0 bases and J by 0 bases; unmatched bases: 1. Per germline, CDR1 SGHDT and CDR2 YYEEEE. This CDR3 region has 16 residues. Using reference TRBV5-6 and TRBJ2-3 for the parts outside the CDR3, the full variable domain is DAGVTQSPTHLIKTRGQQVTLRCSPKSGHDTVSWYQQALGQGPQFIFQYYEEEERQRGNFPDRFSGHQFPNYSSELNVNALLLGDSALYLCASSLERGGSTDTQYFGPGTRLTVL.

The chain couples TRBV2 to TRBJ1-6; the D gene is possibly TRBD1 (6 bases). Germline V CDR1 and CDR2: SNHLY, FYNNEI. V lost 6 bases, J lost 8 bases, and 11 bases lay in between. CDR3 size: 13 residues. CDR3 sequence (DNA): TGTGCCAGCAGACAGGGTCGGGATTCACCCCTCCACTTT. Amino acids: CASRQGRDSPLHF.

V and J are TRBV6-5 and TRBJ1-1; no definite D call. The CDR3 consists of 15 residues. Germline assignment: CDR1 MNHEY and CDR2 SVGAGI. V lost 4 bases and J lost 1, with 13 bases in between. CDR3: CASSSPGLANTEAFF. The CDR3 DNA sequence: TGTGCCAGCAGTTCCCCGGGTTTGGCGAACACTGAAGCTTTCTTT.

The chain recombines TRBV19 with TRBJ2-7; TRBD1 is a possible D gene (6 bases). Between the trimmed V and J ends, which lost 5 bases and 3 bases, there was a span of 11 bases. Germline values: CDR1 LNHDA, CDR2 SQIVND (reference sequence). The CDR3 spans 13 residues. The CDR3 here is CASSRTQGYEQYV. CDR3 nucleotides: TGTGCCAGTAGTCGTACACAGGGCTACGAGCAGTACGTC.

The chain employs TRBV24-1 and TRBJ2-3, with 14 bases fitting TRBD2. The CDR3 has 14 residues. Germline trimming cut 4 bases from V and 14 bases from J; bases unmatched to any gene: 7. Germline CDR1 reads KGHDR; CDR2 reads SFDVKD. The CDR3 DNA reads as TGTGCCACCAGTGACGTGACTAGCGGGAGGGCCATGTATTTT. Translating gives CATSDVTSGRAMYF.

The chain has TRBV5-4 and TRBJ1-1, with D perhaps TRBD1 (6 bases). Germline lookup yields CDR1 SGHNT and CDR2 YYREEE (reference sequence). There are 13 residues in the CDR3. Trimming removed 0 bases from V and 7 bases from J, with 10 bases in between. CDR3 residues: CASSLDRAGEAFF. The CDR3 DNA follows: TGTGCCAGCAGCTTGGACAGGGCCGGTGAAGCTTTCTTT. Drawing the rest from reference TRBV5-4 and TRBJ1-1, the complete variable domain is ETGVTQSPTHLIKTRGQQVTLRCSSQSGHNTVSWYQQALGQGPQFIFQYYREEENGRGNFPPRFSGLQFPNYSSELNVNALELDDSALYLCASSLDRAGEAFFGQGTRLTVV.

The CDR3 here is CASSPTLGGGTYEQYF. CDR3 sequence (DNA): TGTGCCAGCAGCCCGACTTTGGGCGGGGGGACCTACGAGCAGTACTTC. The rearrangement links TRBV7-8 to TRBJ2-7; the match to TRBD2 covers 8 bases. Germline CDR1 SGHVS, CDR2 FQNEAQ. CDR3 length: 16 residues. V shed 5 bases and J 2 bases; nucleotides not matched to a gene: 11.

This sequence joins TRBV2 and TRBJ1-2; D ambiguous. Germline V lookup: CDR1 SNHLY, CDR2 FYNNEI. The CDR3 consists of 13 residues. Trimming cost V 6 bases and J 2 bases, with 10 bases left between them. CDR3 nucleotides: TGTGCCAGCAGAGCGGACGGAAACTATGGCTACACCTTC. It codes for CASRADGNYGYTF. Full variable domain (missing parts from reference TRBV2 and TRBJ1-2): EPEVTQTPSHQVTQMGQEVILRCVPISNHLYFYWYRQILGQKVEFLVSFYNNEISEKSEIFDDQFSVERPDGSNFTLKIRSTKLEDSAMYFCASRADGNYGYTFGSGTRLTVV.

The genes are TRBV10-1 and TRBJ2-1; D possibly corresponds to TRBD2 (6 bases). The germline V gene has CDR1 WNHNN and CDR2 SYGVQD (reference sequence). This CDR3 has 17 amino acids. The V end lost 0 bases, the J end lost 4 bases, and 16 bases lay between the germline ends. CDR3 region: CASSESRSRRGYNEQFF. CDR3 nucleotide sequence: TGCGCCAGCAGTGAGTCGCGGAGCCGGAGGGGTTACAATGAGCAGTTCTTC.